These T cell receptor beta chains were read from a single sample in a study of blood T cell repertoires in COVID-19. Some clones are missing from TCRdb's copy, which holds only in-frame ones; the method was immunoSEQ multiplex PCR. The data show approximately 260,000 clones, about 93% seen once. The sample taken for sequencing was PBMCs or T cells enriched from blood (not recorded which). The receptors here all came from a young woman who had recovered from COVID-19. Each CDR3 is given with its conserved first and last residue. Fields, in order: J gene, V gene, clone size, D gene, CDR3 protein, CDR3 DNA. A D gene is named only where the DNA matches it firmly. The size of a clone is reported for some rows only, either as once, few or many, or as a class for expanded clones.

j_call: TRBJ1-2; v_call: TRBV19; clone_size: .; d_call: .; cdr3_aa: CASSPTIGGDYGYTF; cdr3_nt: TGTGCCAGTAGTCCCACAATTGGGGGGGACTATGGCTACACCTTC
j_call: TRBJ2-3; v_call: TRBV5-6; clone_size: .; d_call: .; cdr3_aa: CASSSEWSDTQYF; cdr3_nt: TGTGCCAGCAGCTCCGAGTGGTCGGATACGCAGTATTTT
j_call: TRBJ2-3; v_call: TRBV28; clone_size: .; d_call: .; cdr3_aa: CASLSRGMVGGYTQYF; cdr3_nt: TGTGCCAGCCTGTCCAGGGGGATGGTGGGAGGTTATACGCAGTATTTT
j_call: TRBJ2-1; v_call: TRBV6-2/TRBV6-3; clone_size: once; d_call: TRBD1; cdr3_aa: CASSPRQGVYEQFF; cdr3_nt: TGTGCCAGCAGTCCCAGACAGGGGGTGTATGAGCAGTTCTTC
j_call: TRBJ2-2; v_call: TRBV18; clone_size: once; d_call: TRBD1; cdr3_aa: CASSPQGATTGELFF; cdr3_nt: TGTGCCAGCTCACCACAGGGGGCGACGACCGGGGAGCTGTTTTTT
j_call: TRBJ2-3; v_call: TRBV7-3; clone_size: .; d_call: TRBD2; cdr3_aa: CASSLAGGVDTQYF; cdr3_nt: TGTGCCAGCAGCTTAGCGGGAGGTGTAGATACGCAGTATTTT
j_call: TRBJ1-1; v_call: TRBV10-3; clone_size: .; d_call: .; cdr3_aa: CAIGAVGGGKTEAFF; cdr3_nt: TGTGCCATCGGGGCAGTGGGGGGAGGGAAAACTGAAGCTTTCTTT
j_call: TRBJ1-2; v_call: TRBV9; clone_size: .; d_call: .; cdr3_aa: CASSVEGIGTRGYTF; cdr3_nt: TGTGCCAGCAGCGTAGAAGGGATAGGGACTCGTGGCTACACCTTC
j_call: TRBJ2-7; v_call: TRBV18; clone_size: .; d_call: TRBD2; cdr3_aa: CASSPLGGGASEQYF; cdr3_nt: TGTGCCAGCTCCCCCCTGGGCGGGGGGGCTAGCGAGCAGTACTTC
j_call: TRBJ2-7; v_call: TRBV10-3; clone_size: .; d_call: .; cdr3_aa: CAISGVTQDEQYF; cdr3_nt: TGTGCCATCAGTGGGGTCACTCAGGACGAGCAGTACTTC
j_call: TRBJ1-1; v_call: TRBV7-3; clone_size: .; d_call: TRBD1; cdr3_aa: CASSLEGAPRLGTEAFF; cdr3_nt: TGTGCCAGCAGCTTAGAGGGGGCGCCCCGTTTGGGCACTGAAGCTTTCTTT
j_call: TRBJ2-4; v_call: TRBV19; clone_size: .; d_call: .; cdr3_aa: CASSTYDRTWGIQYF; cdr3_nt: TGTGCCAGTAGTACCTATGACAGGACGTGGGGCATTCAGTACTTC
j_call: TRBJ2-3; v_call: TRBV7-3; clone_size: .; d_call: .; cdr3_aa: CASSLLISDTQYF; cdr3_nt: TGTGCCAGCAGCTTACTAATAAGCGATACGCAGTATTTT
j_call: TRBJ2-5; v_call: TRBV13; clone_size: once; d_call: TRBD1; cdr3_aa: CASSRSGQQETQYF; cdr3_nt: TGTGCCAGCAGCCGGTCGGGACAGCAAGAGACCCAGTACTTC
j_call: TRBJ1-2; v_call: TRBV5-1; clone_size: .; d_call: TRBD1; cdr3_aa: CASSTDEGDRAFYGYTF; cdr3_nt: TGCGCCAGCAGCACAGACGAAGGGGACAGGGCGTTCTATGGCTACACCTTC
j_call: TRBJ2-1; v_call: TRBV11-3; clone_size: once; d_call: TRBD1; cdr3_aa: CASSLGRGTGANNEQFF; cdr3_nt: TGTGCCAGCAGCTTAGGGCGCGGGACAGGGGCCAACAATGAGCAGTTCTTC